There are a few counts of the clone carrying this T cell receptor (beta chain). Its antigen is unidentified. The data were obtained in a study of T cell responses to AZD1222 COVID-19 vaccine. Study in general: Second doses that came at about 4 or about 12 weeks were put together. Study-wide results and caveats: Seropositivity was recorded at baseline in only six AZD1222 recipients. Spike-specific TCR breadth and depth both grew after two AZD1222 doses.

This CDR3 is 16 amino acids long. Germline CDR1 and CDR2: MGHRA and YSYEKL. The V end lost 2 bases, the J end lost 2 bases, and 16 bases lay between the germline ends. This table comes from immunoSEQ multiplex PCR, and its TCRdb copy is limited to in-frame clones, with some not included. Here the sample spans some 170,000 clones, around 94% being singletons. Here the sequenced sample was peripheral blood, taken on day 0 of AZD1222 vaccination. This rearrangement joins TRBV4-1 to TRBJ2-7; D remains unclear. This TCR derives from an adult in good health. The CDR3 region has the DNA TGCGCCAGCAGCCAACTACCCCTCGTGGGCACCTACGAGCAGTACTTC. Translation gives CASSQLPLVGTYEQYF.